A single sample is the source of the 27 T cell receptor beta chains below, sequenced in a study of human T cells and chemical hapten exposure. TCRdb passed the RACE reads through MiXCR, listing each CDR3 protein once. The sample yields about 340,000 distinct CDR3 sequences, 5.5% to 8% seen once. Time point in this sample: patch test 1, 2 weeks after DPC sensitization. Described treatment: therapeutic diphenylcyclopropenone sensitization with weekly scalp DPC. This sample comprised whole blood, obtained in connection with sensitization to the hapten diphenylcyclopropenone (DPC). The receptors were sampled from a woman aged 18-29 years with alopecia areata. Some clones in this sample may be carry-over from other donors' samples.

This clonotype was counted a few times. J is TRBJ1-3 and V is TRBV7-2; D is unclear. This CDR3 is 13 amino acids long. V lost 2 bases to trimming and J lost 8 bases, with 10 bases between them. Germline V lookup: CDR1 SGHTA, CDR2 FQGNSA. The CDR3 reads CASSLMQTYTIYF. CDR3 DNA: TGTGCCAGCAGCTTAATGCAGACCTACACCATATATTTT.

A few counts support this clonotype. The chain combines TRBV28 with TRBJ1-1, with a weak D call TRBD1 (5 bases). V was clipped by 5 bases and J by 0 bases, with 13 bases between them. From germline, CDR1 is MDHEN and CDR2 SYDVKM. The CDR3 is made up of 15 amino acids. The CDR3 nucleotides read TGTGCCAGCAGTCAACAGGAACTTATGAACACTGAAGCTTTCTTT. It codes for CASSQQELMNTEAFF.

V gene TRBV12-3 or TRBV12-4 combines with J gene TRBJ1-5; D call uncertain. The germline V and J ends were trimmed by 1 base and 7 bases, with 8 bases remaining between them. CDR3 length equals 13 residues. The CDR3 coding sequence is TGTGCCAGCAGTTTAGAGATTTGGCAGCCCCAGCATTTT. Its protein product is CASSLEIWQPQHF.

The chain employs TRBV20-1 and TRBJ2-7, with TRBD2 matching over 7 bases. The CDR3 sequence is 17 residues long. V dropped 3 bases and J dropped 0; count of bases not matched to a gene: 14. CDR1 is DFQATT, CDR2 SNEGSKA, per germline (reference sequence). The CDR3 loop reads CSARSSGAPRSSYEQYF. The CDR3 DNA reads TGCAGTGCTAGGTCAAGCGGGGCCCCGAGGAGCTCCTACGAGCAGTACTTC.

The chain uses TRBV7-2 and TRBJ2-3; 14 bases match TRBD2. J was trimmed by 5 bases and V by 5 bases; bases with no gene match: 6. From germline, CDR1 is SGHTA and CDR2 FQGNSA. This CDR3 contains 16 residues. CDR3 bases: TGTGCCAGCAGCCAGGGACTAGCGGGGGCTGGAGATACGCAGTATTTT. This translates into CASSQGLAGAGDTQYF.

This clonotype was counted between two and nine times. V usage is TRBV9 and J usage is TRBJ2-5; no clear D. Trimming removed 7 bases from V and 5 bases from J, with 18 bases in between. There are 14 residues in the CDR3. In germline, CDR1 is SGDLS, CDR2 YYNGEE. Written as DNA, the CDR3 is TGTGCCAGCCGGACCAAGGAACCGGAGGAGACCCAGTACTTC. Amino acid sequence: CASRTKEPEETQYF.

This clonotype has at least ten counts. This rearrangement joins TRBV7-2 to TRBJ1-5, with a tentative D call TRBD1 (5 bases). The ends were cut back, 1 base at V and 8 bases at J, with 6 bases in the middle. There are 12 residues in the CDR3. Germline-derived CDR1 and CDR2 are SGHTA and FQGNSA. CDR3 in DNA: TGTGCCAGCAGCTTAGGGGGCAAGCCCCAGCATTTT. It specifies CASSLGGKPQHF. The whole variable domain, remainder taken from reference TRBV7-2 and TRBJ1-5, is GAGVSQSPSNKVTEKGKDVELRCDPISGHTALYWYRQSLGQGLEFLIYFQGNSAPDKSGLPSDRFSAERTGGSVSTLTIQRTQQEDSAVYLCASSLGGKPQHFGDGTRLSIL.

This clonotype was picked up many times. The V call is TRBV29-1, the J call TRBJ1-2; no clear D. Trimming removed 2 bases from V and 5 bases from J, with 9 bases in between. The germline V gene has CDR1 SQVTM and CDR2 ANQGSEA. This CDR3 comprises 12 residues. DNA for the CDR3: TGCAGCGTTGAATCGGCGAGTTATGGCTACACCTTC. Its translation is CSVESASYGYTF.

This clonotype was found many times. The J gene is TRBJ2-1, the V gene TRBV24-1; 9 positions agree with TRBD1. V was pared by 3 bases and J by 5 bases, with 7 bases of the junction left unmatched. The CDR3 is made up of 16 amino acids. Germline V lookup: CDR1 KGHDR, CDR2 SFDVKD. CDR3: CATSDTQGAKDNEQFF. CDR3 in DNA: TGTGCCACCAGTGATACACAGGGGGCGAAGGACAATGAGCAGTTCTTC.

The V gene is TRBV6-1, the J gene TRBJ2-2, with 7 positions matching TRBD1. V shed 7 bases, J shed 5 bases, and the junction held 13 bases outside the gene matches. Germline V gene lookup returns CDR1 MNHNS and CDR2 SASEGT. The CDR3 covers 16 residues. CDR3 in amino acids: CASTPGTAGRTGELFF. The DNA of the CDR3 is TGTGCCAGCACCCCTGGGACAGCTGGACGAACCGGGGAGCTGTTTTTT.

The gene calls are TRBV29-1 and TRBJ2-5; D is perhaps TRBD1 (7 bases). Per the germline V gene, CDR1 is SQVTM and CDR2 is ANQGSEA. The CDR3 has 12 amino acids. Trimming removed 4 bases from V and 3 bases from J, with 9 bases in between. This CDR3 is CSVAGGKETQYF. The CDR3 region has the DNA TGCAGCGTTGCAGGGGGGAAAGAGACCCAGTACTTC.

This clonotype has a handful of counts. J is TRBJ2-7 and V is TRBV20-1; TRBD1 matches 12 bases. Trimming removed 0 bases from V and 4 bases from J; junction bases left unmatched: 4. CDR1 is DFQATT and CDR2 is SNEGSKA in the germline V gene (reference sequence). This CDR3 spans 15 amino acids. The CDR3 protein is CSARDWDRGQYEQYF. As DNA, the CDR3 is TGCAGTGCTAGAGACTGGGACAGGGGGCAATACGAGCAGTACTTC.

This clonotype was seen a few times. The rearrangement uses TRBV6-2 or TRBV6-3 and TRBJ1-5; 8 bases align to TRBD1. V lost 4 bases and J lost 3; bases outside the gene matches: 5. Germline lookup yields CDR1 MNHEY and CDR2 SVGEGT. The CDR3 covers 15 residues. The CDR3 bases are TGTGCCAGCAGTTCGATGGACAGGGTCAATCAGCCCCAGCATTTT. Amino acids: CASSSMDRVNQPQHF.

The rearrangement joins TRBV7-6 to TRBJ1-1; TRBD1 agrees at 9 bases. V dropped 0 bases and J dropped 5; count of bases not matched to a gene: 4. CDR1 and CDR2 from the germline V gene are SGHVS and FNYEAQ. CDR3 size: 15 residues. This CDR3 reads CASSLAGTGKTEAFF. The CDR3 nucleotides read TGTGCCAGCAGCTTAGCCGGGACAGGGAAAACTGAAGCTTTCTTT.

In its sample, this clonotype was seen a few times. V gene TRBV10-3 combines with J gene TRBJ2-7, with D tentatively TRBD1 (5 bases). This CDR3 is 12 amino acids long. V was pared by 10 bases and J by 2 bases, with 12 bases between. CDR1 ENHRY and CDR2 SYGVKD come from the germline V gene. In nucleotides, the CDR3 is TGTGCCACCCGGCAGGGCACCTACGAGCAGTACTTC. Its protein is CATRQGTYEQYF.

This sequence joins TRBV4-3 and TRBJ2-2; D remains unclear. Germline lookup yields CDR1 LGHNA and CDR2 YSLEER. CDR3 size: 13 residues. V lost 3 bases and J 9 bases, leaving 11 bases between the germline ends. CDR3 sequence reads: CASSHLLWRELFF. CDR3 bases: TGCGCCAGCAGCCACCTACTCTGGCGGGAGCTGTTTTTT.

This clonotype was counted ten times or more. The rearrangement uses TRBV10-3 and TRBJ1-6, with D perhaps matching TRBD1 (5 bases). V was cut by 7 bases and J by 8 bases, with 9 bases left in between. The CDR3 sequence is 12 residues long. CDR1 and CDR2 (germline): ENHRY, SYGVKD. In DNA, the CDR3 is TGTGCCATCAAAGGCAGGGATTCACCCCTCCACTTT. The encoded protein is CAIKGRDSPLHF.

This clonotype was seen only a few times. This chain joins TRBV5-1 and TRBJ2-4, with a tentative D call TRBD2 (7 bases). This CDR3 comprises 15 residues. Germline CDR1 reads SGHRS; CDR2 reads YFSETQ. Trimming took 0 bases from V and 6 from J, leaving 13 bases between them. In nucleotides, the CDR3 is TGCGCCAGCAGCTTGGTGCCGGGGGGCAGAAACATTCAGTACTTC. Amino acid sequence: CASSLVPGGRNIQYF. Combining the CDR3 with reference TRBV5-1 and TRBJ2-4 gives the whole variable domain KAGVTQTPRYLIKTRGQQVTLSCSPISGHRSVSWYQQTPGQGLQFLFEYFSETQRNKGNFPGRFSGRQFSNSRSEMNVSTLELGDSALYLCASSLVPGGRNIQYFGAGTRLSVL.

The chain is built from TRBV5-5 and TRBJ1-5; 7 nucleotides line up with TRBD1. In germline, CDR1 is SGHKS, CDR2 YYEKEE (reference sequence). With 4 bases clipped from V and 5 bases from J, the junction kept 6 bases outside the gene matches. This CDR3 is built from 14 residues. CDR3 sequence: CASSPGTVYQPQHF. DNA of the CDR3: TGTGCCAGCAGCCCCGGGACAGTTTATCAGCCCCAGCATTTT.

This clonotype was picked up a small number of times. The chain uses TRBV12-3 or TRBV12-4 and TRBJ2-7; D gene unclear. V gave up 5 bases and J gave up 0 bases, with 8 bases separating them. The CDR3 covers 13 residues. Here the CDR3 reads CASSLTSSYEQYF. In DNA form, the CDR3 reads TGTGCCAGCAGTCTGACCAGCTCCTACGAGCAGTACTTC.

This clonotype was counted at least ten times. The V call is TRBV5-6, the J call TRBJ2-1; TRBD1 agrees at 8 bases. CDR3 length: 15 amino acids. Germline trimming cut 4 bases from V and 9 bases from J; bases unmatched to any gene: 12. CDR1 and CDR2 (germline): SGHDT, YYEEEE. The CDR3: CASSSRTGHRGEQFF. Here the CDR3 DNA reads TGTGCCAGCAGCAGTAGGACAGGGCACCGCGGTGAGCAGTTCTTC. Variable domain in full (rest from reference TRBV5-6 and TRBJ2-1): DAGVTQSPTHLIKTRGQQVTLRCSPKSGHDTVSWYQQALGQGPQFIFQYYEEEERQRGNFPDRFSGHQFPNYSSELNVNALLLGDSALYLCASSSRTGHRGEQFFGPGTRLTVL.

This clonotype was observed at least ten times. This chain connects TRBV12-3 or TRBV12-4 to TRBJ1-2, with D maybe TRBD1 (5 bases). This CDR3 region has 12 residues. Trimming left V 6 bases short and J 3 bases short, with 8 bases between. The CDR3 sequence is CASSWGDYGYTF. CDR3 nucleotides: TGTGCCAGCAGCTGGGGGGACTATGGCTACACCTTC.

This clonotype has ten or more counts. The genes are TRBV25-1 and TRBJ2-7, with 9 positions matching TRBD1. The V and J ends lost 6 bases and 4 bases, in that order; junction bases with no gene match: 10. The CDR3 totals 15 residues. Germline CDR1 reads MGHDK; CDR2 reads SYGVNS. CDR3 region: CASRPRGTGTYEQYF. The CDR3 DNA reads as TGTGCCAGCAGACCCCGGGGGACAGGGACATACGAGCAGTACTTC.

V gene TRBV6-2 or TRBV6-3 combines with J gene TRBJ1-5; TRBD1 aligns across 8 bases. Germline CDR1 and CDR2: MNHEY and SVGEGT. Trimming cost V 5 bases and J 0 bases; bases outside gene matches: 6. There are 16 residues in the CDR3. The CDR3 spells CASSSQGAYSNQPQHF. The CDR3 nucleotides read TGTGCCAGCAGTAGCCAGGGGGCATATAGCAATCAGCCCCAGCATTTT.

This clonotype occurred many times. V usage is TRBV5-4 and J usage is TRBJ1-2, with D uncertain. The CDR3 extends over 13 amino acids. V lost 0 bases and J lost 6, with 9 bases in between. In germline, CDR1 is SGHNT, CDR2 YYREEE (reference sequence). The CDR3 bases are TGTGCCAGCAGCTTGGGGCAGTCTGATGGCTACACCTTC. Translation: CASSLGQSDGYTF.

In this sample, this clonotype turned up many times. The chain employs TRBV20-1 and TRBJ1-4, with 8 bases aligning to TRBD1. CDR3 length: 14 amino acids. CDR1 and CDR2 from the germline V gene are DFQATT and SNEGSKA (reference sequence). The junction had 5 bases not matched to a gene; V was cut back by 5 bases and J by 3 bases. CDR3: CSAVIQGANEKLFF. The CDR3 DNA sequence: TGCAGTGCTGTAATACAGGGGGCTAATGAAAAACTGTTTTTT.

This clonotype has only a few counts. The CDR3 nucleotides read TGTGCCAGCAGCTCGACAGGGATCCACGAAAAACTGTTTTTT. It encodes CASSSTGIHEKLFF. This chain uses TRBV7-9 with TRBJ1-4; 7 bases align to TRBD1. The CDR3 runs to 14 residues. Germline V gene lookup returns CDR1 SEHNR and CDR2 FQNEAQ (reference sequence). V was pared by 4 bases and J by 8 bases, with 7 bases of the junction left unmatched.